This T cell receptor beta chain was observed in a study of shared clonotypes between healthy human individuals. Clones were read by immunoSEQ multiplex PCR, and TCRdb kept only the in-frame ones, dropping some. The sample yields 640,000 or so clones, about two thirds seen once. CDR1 SSHAT and CDR2 FNYEAQ come from the germline V gene (reference sequence). The CDR3 covers 16 residues. Trimming at V came to 3 bases and at J to 5 bases, leaving 9 bases not matched to a gene. The sample taken for sequencing was memory CD4+ T cells sorted from blood. Subset defined: CD45RA-negative fraction. The chain employs TRBV7-7 and TRBJ2-5; 10 nucleotides agree with TRBD2. The receptor was isolated from a woman aged 30 to 39 in good health. The CDR3 nucleotides read TGTGCCAGCAGCTTGGGTCTAGCGGGAGTGGGGGAGACCCAGTACTTC. Encoded protein: CASSLGLAGVGETQYF.